The next 25 T cell receptor beta chains were all read from a single sample in a study of cytomegalovirus exposure and HLA in healthy donors. The PCR had 60 Vbeta and 13 Jbeta primers. Clones were sequenced by immunoSEQ multiplex PCR, and TCRdb holds only the in-frame ones, with some missing. The table records about 180,000 clones, approximately 78% of them present only once. The sample taken for sequencing was PBMCs. These receptors came from a human donor in good health.

The chain combines TRBV11-3 with TRBJ2-2; D remains ambiguous. Between the trimmed V and J ends, which lost 2 bases and 6 bases, there was a span of 4 bases. Germline V CDR1 and CDR2: SGHNT, YENEEA. There are 12 residues in the CDR3. Here the CDR3 DNA reads TGTGCCAGCAGCTTACATCCCGGGGAGCTGTTTTTT. Its translation is CASSLHPGELFF.

This chain connects TRBV18 to TRBJ1-1; 9 bases agree with TRBD1. This CDR3 is 16 amino acids long. V lost 4 bases to trimming and J lost 3 bases; unmatched junction nucleotides: 9. Germline loops: CDR1 KGHSH, CDR2 LQKENI. This chain's CDR3 is CASSLATGGWDTEAFF. CDR3 nucleotide sequence: TGTGCCAGCTCACTGGCGACAGGGGGATGGGACACTGAAGCTTTCTTT.

The J gene is TRBJ1-2, the V gene TRBV30, with TRBD1 matching 9 bases. The CDR3 spans 13 residues. The J segment lost 6 bases and the V segment lost 2 bases, leaving 4 bases of the junction unmatched. Germline CDR1 and CDR2: GTSNPN and SVGIG (reference sequence). CDR3 in DNA: TGTGCCTGGAGTTCGGGACAGGGTGATGGCTACACCTTC. Amino acid sequence: CAWSSGQGDGYTF.

Of note for this clone: Possible read error: a much larger clone is one base away. Other DNA sequences of this sample code for an identical CDR3. The J gene is TRBJ1-5, the V gene TRBV10-3, with D possibly matching TRBD1 (6 bases). The germline gives CDR1 ENHRY, CDR2 SYGVKD. This CDR3 is built from 13 residues. Trimming removed 3 bases from V and 5 bases from J, with 8 bases in between. CDR3 sequence reads: CAISESGDQPQHF. CDR3 sequence (DNA): TGTGCCATCAGTGAATCAGGGGATCAGCCCCAGCATTTT.

The CDR3 loop is CASSPGQGVGGYTF. The CDR3 region has the DNA TGTGCCAGCAGCCCGGGACAGGGGGTGGGTGGCTACACCTTC. The chain combines TRBV7-2 with TRBJ1-2, with TRBD1 matching over 11 bases. The length of the CDR3 is 14 residues. J was trimmed by 7 bases and V by 5 bases; bases with no gene match: 6. Looked up from germline, CDR1 is SGHTA and CDR2 is FQGNSA.

V and J are TRBV5-4 and TRBJ2-1, with 8 bases that match TRBD2. The CDR3 runs to 14 residues. Germline V gene data show CDR1 as SGHNT and CDR2 as YYREEE (reference sequence). V dropped 5 bases and J dropped 5; count of bases not matched to a gene: 6. The CDR3: CASRIAGPNNEQFF. DNA of the CDR3: TGTGCCAGCAGGATAGCGGGACCAAACAATGAGCAGTTCTTC.

The rearrangement links TRBV2 to TRBJ2-7; 10 bases are a match to TRBD1. The germline V gene encodes CDR1 SNHLY and CDR2 FYNNEI. J lost 1 base, V lost 6 bases, and 9 bases had no gene match. This CDR3 spans 16 amino acids. The CDR3 DNA reads as TGTGCCAGCAGGGCCCCCGGGACAGGGGCTTCCTACGAGCAGTACTTC. Its protein is CASRAPGTGASYEQYF.

This clone was observed a few times. This sequence joins TRBV5-1 and TRBJ2-5; 7 bases fit TRBD1. The DNA end is more similar to TRBJ2-7, so the J call may be wrong. CDR1 and CDR2 from the germline V gene are SGHRS and YFSETQ. The CDR3 is made up of 14 amino acids. As DNA, the CDR3 is TGCGCCAGCAGCAAAGGACAGGAAGATTACGAGCAGTACTTC. Its protein product is CASSKGQEDYEQYF.

The gene calls are TRBV29-1 and TRBJ1-2; 8 bases map to TRBD1. Trimming took 3 bases from V and 9 from J; bases not matched to a gene: 9. Germline-derived CDR1 and CDR2 are SQVTM and ANQGSEA. This CDR3 is built from 13 residues. DNA of the CDR3: TGCAGCGTTGATACCGGGACAGGTCTCCGCTACACCTTC. It specifies CSVDTGTGLRYTF.

This chain joins TRBV2 and TRBJ1-5; 10 bases map to TRBD1. The CDR3 consists of 18 residues. Losses at the gene ends were 5 bases for V and 0 bases for J; bases not matched to a gene: 10. Germline values: CDR1 SNHLY, CDR2 FYNNEI. CDR3 DNA sequence: TGTGCCAGCAGTTCTCGACAGGGGGCAGGTTATAGCAATCAGCCCCAGCATTTT. Protein sequence: CASSSRQGAGYSNQPQHF.

The chain links TRBV11-2 to TRBJ2-7; possibly TRBD1 for D (6 bases). The CDR3 is 13 residues long. CDR1 is SGHAT and CDR2 is FQNNGV in the germline V gene. Between the trimmed V and J ends, which lost 5 bases and 3 bases, there was a span of 11 bases. This CDR3 reads CASSQGQIYEQYF. The DNA of the CDR3 is TGTGCCAGCAGCCAAGGACAGATCTACGAGCAGTACTTC.

The genes are TRBV7-2 and TRBJ2-7; D ambiguous. Germline lookup yields CDR1 SGHTA and CDR2 FQGNSA. This CDR3 contains 12 residues. Trimming stripped 2 bases from V and 6 bases from J, with 8 bases between. The CDR3 DNA sequence: TGTGCCAGCAGCTTAATGCGCTCCGAGCAGTACTTC. It is translated as CASSLMRSEQYF.

This clone has only one observation. The rearrangement links TRBV5-6 to TRBJ1-1; D gene ambiguous. The CDR3 covers 13 residues. Germline V lookup: CDR1 SGHDT, CDR2 YYEEEE. Trimming cost V 7 bases and J 0 bases, with 10 bases left between them. The CDR3 loop reads CASGSTMNTEAFF. The CDR3 DNA reads TGTGCCAGCGGATCGACAATGAACACTGAAGCTTTCTTT.

There are a few counts of this clone. This sequence joins TRBV5-1 and TRBJ1-1; unclear D gene. CDR3 length equals 14 residues. Germline assignment: CDR1 SGHRS and CDR2 YFSETQ. V was clipped by 0 bases and J by 4 bases, with 10 bases between them. The CDR3 nucleotides read TGCGCCAGCAGCTTGGCCTCGGGTAGCACTGAAGCTTTCTTT. It is translated as CASSLASGSTEAFF. The full variable domain, completed using reference TRBV5-1 and TRBJ1-1, is KAGVTQTPRYLIKTRGQQVTLSCSPISGHRSVSWYQQTPGQGLQFLFEYFSETQRNKGNFPGRFSGRQFSNSRSEMNVSTLELGDSALYLCASSLASGSTEAFFGQGTRLTVV.

This clone was found once. This chain joins TRBV27 and TRBJ2-3, with D unresolved. The germline gives CDR1 MNHEY, CDR2 SMNVEV (reference sequence). Trimming removed 2 bases at V and 1 base at J, with 4 bases between. CDR3 size: 13 residues. The CDR3 protein is CASSLAGTDTQYF. The CDR3 DNA sequence: TGTGCCAGCAGTTTAGCGGGCACAGATACGCAGTATTTT.

The chain recombines TRBV9 with TRBJ1-3; the D is unclear. The CDR3 spans 12 residues. Germline values: CDR1 SGDLS, CDR2 YYNGEE. V lost 5 bases and J 4 bases, leaving 7 bases between the germline ends. CDR3 sequence: CASSGHGNTIYF. CDR3 DNA: TGTGCCAGCAGTGGCCACGGAAACACCATATATTTT.

The V call is TRBV2, the J call TRBJ1-2; TRBD1 aligns across 8 bases. The CDR3 length is 19 residues. V lost 3 bases to trimming and J lost 2 bases; unmatched junction nucleotides: 17. The germline V gene encodes CDR1 SNHLY and CDR2 FYNNEI. This CDR3 is CASSEPRYRGNDTNYGYTF. CDR3 nucleotide sequence: TGTGCCAGCAGTGAGCCCAGATACAGGGGGAACGATACGAACTATGGCTACACCTTC.

The chain uses TRBV7-6 and TRBJ2-2, with D perhaps TRBD1 (6 bases). V lost 5 bases to trimming and J lost 6 bases, with 25 bases between them. The CDR3 spans 18 residues. Germline lookup yields CDR1 SGHVS and CDR2 FNYEAQ. This CDR3 reads CASSLTNLRGDSSGELFF. The CDR3 DNA follows: TGTGCCAGCAGCCTCACGAACCTCAGGGGTGATTCATCCGGGGAGCTGTTTTTT.

The chain couples TRBV27 to TRBJ1-2; 9 nucleotides line up with TRBD1. The junction had 7 bases not matched to a gene; V was cut back by 6 bases and J by 8 bases. This CDR3 spans 13 amino acids. Germline CDR1 is MNHEY and CDR2 is SMNVEV (reference sequence). CDR3 loop: CASRPGTGRGYTF. The CDR3, as DNA: TGTGCCAGCAGGCCCGGGACAGGGAGAGGCTACACCTTC.

The rearrangement joins TRBV2 to TRBJ2-7; 7 nucleotides match TRBD1. V trimming: 6 bases; J trimming: 6 bases; junction bases outside the gene matches: 5. The CDR3 is made up of 12 amino acids. Per the germline V gene, CDR1 is SNHLY and CDR2 is FYNNEI. CDR3 amino acids: CASRDRVSEQYF. In DNA, the CDR3 is TGTGCCAGCAGAGACAGGGTATCCGAGCAGTACTTC.

The chain links TRBV5-1 to TRBJ1-1; no reliable D call. The germline V gene encodes CDR1 SGHRS and CDR2 YFSETQ. Trimming took 4 bases from V and 1 from J, leaving 8 bases between them. The CDR3 spans 13 residues. The CDR3 loop reads CASSPQTNTEAFF. The CDR3 DNA reads as TGCGCCAGCAGCCCACAGACGAACACTGAAGCTTTCTTT.

The chain combines TRBV27 with TRBJ1-6, with D maybe TRBD1 (5 bases). CDR3 length: 14 residues. The germline gives CDR1 MNHEY, CDR2 SMNVEV (reference sequence). V was shortened by 6 bases and J by 8 bases, with 14 bases between the two germline ends. In DNA, the CDR3 is TGTGCCAGCAGAATTCAGGGATACGATTCACCCCTCCACTTT. It specifies CASRIQGYDSPLHF.

This rearrangement joins TRBV5-1 to TRBJ1-1; the match to TRBD1 covers 10 bases. J lost 11 bases, V lost 0 bases, and 10 bases had no gene match. This CDR3 is 15 amino acids long. Germline CDR1 and CDR2: SGHRS and YFSETQ. The CDR3 reads CASSLGGQGVKLAFF. CDR3 nucleotides: TGCGCCAGCAGCTTGGGTGGACAGGGGGTCAAATTGGCTTTCTTT.

This clone appeared once. V is TRBV9 and J is TRBJ2-5; D not resolved. The CDR3 totals 13 residues. The germline CDR1 and CDR2 sequences are SGDLS and YYNGEE. Deletions cut 2 bases from V and 5 bases from J, with 10 bases between. In nucleotides, the CDR3 is TGTGCCAGCAGCGTCGGTCCCGCGGAGACCCAGTACTTC. Its protein product is CASSVGPAETQYF. The whole variable domain, remainder taken from reference TRBV9 and TRBJ2-5, is DSGVTQTPKHLITATGQRVTLRCSPRSGDLSVYWYQQSLDQGLQFLIQYYNGEERAKGNILERFSAQQFPDLHSELNLSSLELGDSALYFCASSVGPAETQYFGPGTRLLVL.

The chain uses TRBV7-2 and TRBJ2-7; 8 bases fit TRBD1. The CDR3 loop spans 16 amino acids. The ends lost 1 base at V and 6 bases at J; junction bases unmatched: 11. Germline V gene data show CDR1 as SGHTA and CDR2 as FQGNSA. For the CDR3, the DNA is TGTGCCAGCAGCTTAGTCGGCGTTCCTACAGGGGGCGAGCAGTACTTC. It translates to CASSLVGVPTGGEQYF.